These 6 T cell receptor beta chains were all obtained from the same sample, sequenced in a study of T cell responses to AZD1222 COVID-19 vaccine. Clones were read by immunoSEQ multiplex PCR, and TCRdb kept only the in-frame ones, dropping some. The data show about 100,000 clones, roughly 89% seen once. The sample here was peripheral blood, taken on day 0 of AZD1222 vaccination. The receptors were gathered from an adult in good health.

V usage is TRBV5-1 and J usage is TRBJ1-1; no reliable D call. This CDR3 is 15 amino acids long. V was shortened by 1 base and J by 1 base, with 11 bases between the two germline ends. From germline, CDR1 is SGHRS and CDR2 YFSETQ. The CDR3 DNA follows: TGCGCCAGCAGCTTGTTAGCCAGGACGAACACTGAAGCTTTCTTT. This codes for CASSLLARTNTEAFF. Full variable domain (remainder filled in from reference TRBV5-1 and TRBJ1-1): KAGVTQTPRYLIKTRGQQVTLSCSPISGHRSVSWYQQTPGQGLQFLFEYFSETQRNKGNFPGRFSGRQFSNSRSEMNVSTLELGDSALYLCASSLLARTNTEAFFGQGTRLTVV.

This chain links TRBV5-1 with TRBJ2-7; a possible D gene is TRBD1 (5 bases). The CDR3 has 14 residues. Germline CDR1 reads SGHRS; CDR2 reads YFSETQ. The ends were cut back, 0 bases at V and 3 bases at J, with 10 bases in the middle. The CDR3 sequence: CASSLAGSHYEQYF. DNA for the CDR3: TGCGCCAGCAGCTTGGCAGGGTCCCACTACGAGCAGTACTTC.

The chain employs TRBV5-1 and TRBJ2-1; 8 nucleotides match TRBD2. Unmatched junction bases numbered 14, after V lost 0 bases and J lost 3 bases. This CDR3 is built from 19 residues. CDR1 and CDR2 from the germline V gene are SGHRS and YFSETQ. DNA of the CDR3: TGCGCCAGCAGCTTGGAATCCGCCAGCGGGAGAACCCTCTACAATGAGCAGTTCTTC. Encoded protein: CASSLESASGRTLYNEQFF.

The rearrangement links TRBV19 to TRBJ1-1, with TRBD1 matching 7 bases. The germline V gene has CDR1 LNHDA and CDR2 SQIVND (reference sequence). V shed 5 bases, J shed 6 bases, and the junction held 21 bases outside the gene matches. The CDR3 runs 18 residues. The CDR3 DNA reads as TGTGCCAGTAGTCTCCACCCCCGACAGGGCACGACTACACCTGAAGCTTTCTTT. Its translation: CASSLHPRQGTTTPEAFF.

This clone was recorded once. Here the CDR3 DNA reads TGTGCCAGCACCGTAGACAACTCTGGAAACACCATATATTTT. Protein product: CASTVDNSGNTIYF. The V call is TRBV7-2, the J call TRBJ1-3; D uncertain. V lost 7 bases, J lost 0 bases, and 10 bases lay in between. Germline CDR1 is SGHTA and CDR2 is FQGNSA. This CDR3 has 14 residues.

The chain recombines TRBV3-1 (or the pseudogene TRBV3-2) with TRBJ2-1; 7 nucleotides match TRBD2. V lost 5 bases and J lost 11; bases outside the gene matches: 9. The V gene's germline CDR1 is LGHDT and CDR2 YNNKEL (reference sequence). The CDR3 runs 13 residues. The CDR3 loop reads CASSWSSGRQQFF. Here the CDR3 DNA reads TGTGCCAGCAGCTGGAGTAGCGGGCGACAGCAGTTCTTC.